These 20 T cell receptor beta chains came from one sample sequenced in a study of a mutant IDH1 vaccine in newly diagnosed glioma. Clones were read by immunoSEQ multiplex PCR, and TCRdb kept only the in-frame ones, dropping some. In the table there are tens of thousands of clones, under 90% of which are singletons. Their antigens remain unidentified. Time point specified: week 23, last vaccination. All doses held 300 ug of mutant IDH1 20-mer peptide, with topical imiquimod. The sequencing here drew on PBMCs, taken from a glioma patient whose treatment included an IDH1 peptide vaccine. These receptors all stem from a young man with glioma.

The count of this clone is one. The chain carries TRBV7-2 and TRBJ1-3, with 10 bases matching TRBD1. This CDR3 has 15 amino acids. V shed 6 bases and J 6 bases; nucleotides not matched to a gene: 8. CDR1 SGHTA and CDR2 FQGNSA come from the germline V gene. DNA for the CDR3: TGTGCCAGCAGTTCCCATGGGACAGGGGTAAACACCATATATTTT. Protein product: CASSSHGTGVNTIYF.

This chain connects TRBV6-5 to TRBJ2-2; D might be TRBD1 (6 bases). In germline, CDR1 is MNHEY, CDR2 SVGAGI. Deletions cut 2 bases from V and 5 bases from J, with 6 bases between. The CDR3 length is 13 residues. The CDR3 DNA reads TGTGCCAGCAGTTACAGGGGGACCGGGGAGCTGTTTTTT. Protein: CASSYRGTGELFF.

This rearrangement joins TRBV5-4 to TRBJ2-1, with 10 positions matching TRBD2. V lost 9 bases to trimming and J lost 5 bases; unmatched junction nucleotides: 5. Germline loops: CDR1 SGHNT, CDR2 YYREEE (reference sequence). The CDR3 has 13 amino acids. This CDR3 is CAIRLAGNNEQFF. The CDR3 DNA reads TGTGCCATTCGACTAGCGGGCAACAATGAGCAGTTCTTC.

The J gene is TRBJ1-5, the V gene TRBV11-2; D not certain. This CDR3 has 13 residues. V was pared by 2 bases and J by 2 bases, with 4 bases between. From germline, CDR1 is SGHAT and CDR2 FQNNGV. CDR3 in amino acids: CASSLMGNQPQHF. The CDR3 coding sequence is TGTGCCAGCAGCTTAATGGGCAATCAGCCCCAGCATTTT. The whole variable domain, filled in from reference TRBV11-2 and TRBJ1-5, reads EAGVAQSPRYKIIEKRQSVAFWCNPISGHATLYWYQQILGQGPKLLIQFQNNGVVDDSQLPKDRFSAERLKGVDSTLKIQPAKLEDSAVYLCASSLMGNQPQHFGDGTRLSIL.

This clone has only one observation. The chain has TRBV30 and TRBJ2-2, with 7 bases fitting TRBD1. This CDR3 is 15 amino acids long. V lost 1 base, J lost 6 bases, and 8 bases stayed unmatched. CDR1 and CDR2 from the germline V gene are GTSNPN and SVGIG (reference sequence). The CDR3 nucleotides read TGTGCCTGGAGTGCCCGACAGGGTCGTGCCGGGGAGCTGTTTTTT. It translates to CAWSARQGRAGELFF.

This sequence joins TRBV7-9 and TRBJ2-7, with 9 bases identical to TRBD1. V shed 3 bases and J 6 bases; nucleotides not matched to a gene: 15. Germline CDR1 SEHNR, CDR2 FQNEAQ (reference sequence). The CDR3 has 17 amino acids. The CDR3 reads CASSFLVSLDRGAEQYF. The CDR3 DNA reads TGTGCCAGCAGCTTTCTGGTTTCGTTGGACAGGGGAGCCGAGCAGTACTTC.

This clone showed up just once. This sequence joins TRBV5-6 and TRBJ2-1, with TRBD2 matching 7 bases. The germline gives CDR1 SGHDT, CDR2 YYEEEE. The CDR3 consists of 14 residues. J gave up 8 bases and V 4 bases, and 9 bases lay outside the gene matches. The CDR3 nucleotides are TGTGCCAGCAGCCCGTGGACTAGGGAGGATGAGCAGTTCTTC. Protein sequence: CASSPWTREDEQFF.

The chain joins TRBV4-2 to TRBJ1-5; the D gene is possibly TRBD1 (5 bases). Germline V gene data show CDR1 as LGHNA and CDR2 as YNFKEQ. The CDR3 has 15 amino acids. V was shortened by 4 bases and J by 0 bases, with 10 bases between the two germline ends. The CDR3 DNA reads TGTGCCAGCAGCCCAATGGGGGTTAGCAATCAGCCCCAGCATTTT. It yields the protein CASSPMGVSNQPQHF.

The gene calls are TRBV11-2 and TRBJ2-1; D is ambiguous. This CDR3 is built from 13 residues. CDR1 is SGHAT, CDR2 FQNNGV, per germline. Trimming stripped 2 bases from V and 3 bases from J, with 5 bases between. The chain's CDR3 is CASSLRSYNEQFF. The CDR3 nucleotides are TGTGCCAGCAGCTTACGGAGCTACAATGAGCAGTTCTTC.

There are a few counts of this clone. V is TRBV6-6 and J is TRBJ1-1; D possibly corresponds to TRBD1 (5 bases). Germline V gene lookup returns CDR1 MNHNY and CDR2 SVGAGI (reference sequence). The CDR3 is made up of 12 amino acids. Trimming took off 2 bases at V and 7 bases at J, with 8 bases between the two ends. The CDR3 DNA follows: TGTGCCAGCAGTTACAGCAGGGTTGAAGCTTTCTTT. Protein: CASSYSRVEAFF.

The chain carries TRBV28 and TRBJ2-3; TRBD2 matches at 7 bases. V was pared by 5 bases and J by 0 bases, with 2 bases of the junction left unmatched. The CDR3 is 14 residues long. The germline gives CDR1 MDHEN, CDR2 SYDVKM. The CDR3 DNA reads as TGTGCCAGCAGTCCTAGCGGTAGCACAGATACGCAGTATTTT. Protein product: CASSPSGSTDTQYF.

The V and J genes are TRBV7-9 and TRBJ1-1; D unclear. Per germline, CDR1 SEHNR and CDR2 FQNEAQ (reference sequence). The CDR3 is 11 residues long. Trimming cost V 5 bases and J 5 bases, with 6 bases left between them. CDR3 in amino acids: CASSRQTEAFF. The CDR3 nucleotides read TGTGCCAGCAGCCGCCAAACTGAAGCTTTCTTT. The whole variable domain, filled in from reference TRBV7-9 and TRBJ1-1, reads DTGVSQNPRHKITKRGQNVTFRCDPISEHNRLYWYRQTLGQGPEFLTYFQNEAQLEKSRLLSDRFSAERPKGSFSTLEIQRTEQGDSAMYLCASSRQTEAFFGQGTRLTVV.

V usage is TRBV6-6 and J usage is TRBJ1-2, with TRBD1 identical over 7 bases. Per the germline V gene, CDR1 is MNHNY and CDR2 is SVGAGI (reference sequence). CDR3 length: 15 residues. The V gene end was trimmed by 4 bases and the J gene end by 4 bases; junction bases not matched to a gene: 9. CDR3 in DNA: TGTGCCAGCAGTTTCCCTCAGACAGGGACCTATGGCTACACCTTC. Translating it yields CASSFPQTGTYGYTF.

V is TRBV5-6 and J is TRBJ1-2; TRBD1 matches 7 bases. There are 17 residues in the CDR3. Germline CDR1 SGHDT, CDR2 YYEEEE. Trimming took 4 bases from V and 4 from J; bases not matched to a gene: 16. Here the CDR3 DNA reads TGTGCCAGCAGCCTCTACCGGGACAGACCTTTTTTCTATGGCTACACCTTC. Translating gives CASSLYRDRPFFYGYTF.

This chain links TRBV28 with TRBJ1-1; the D gene is possibly TRBD1 (5 bases). The CDR3 spans 13 residues. Germline loops: CDR1 MDHEN, CDR2 SYDVKM. With 6 bases removed from V and 1 base from J, the gap between germline ends came to 9 bases. The CDR3 region is CASSTDRNTEAFF. The CDR3 nucleotides are TGTGCCAGCAGCACCGACAGGAACACTGAAGCTTTCTTT.

This clone was detected a few times. V gene TRBV29-1 combines with J gene TRBJ1-1, with D possibly matching TRBD1 (5 bases). Germline CDR1 and CDR2: SQVTM and ANQGSEA. The CDR3 spans 12 residues. V lost 5 bases, J lost 1 base, and 8 bases lay in between. Here the CDR3 DNA reads TGCAGCGTTTCTCAGGGGAACACTGAAGCTTTCTTT. It translates to CSVSQGNTEAFF.

Details on this clone: Other DNA sequences from this sample encode an identical CDR3 as well. The rearrangement links TRBV7-2 to TRBJ1-1; D may be TRBD1 (5 bases). CDR1 and CDR2 (germline): SGHTA, FQGNSA. The CDR3 spans 13 residues. Deletions cut 0 bases from V and 4 bases from J, with 6 bases between. CDR3 in DNA: TGTGCCAGCAGCTTAGCAAGGGGCACTGAAGCTTTCTTT. Residues: CASSLARGTEAFF.

The chain uses TRBV19 and TRBJ2-5; D call uncertain. The CDR3 contains 13 residues. Germline CDR1 and CDR2: LNHDA and SQIVND (reference sequence). Trimming took 5 bases from V and 11 from J, leaving 18 bases between them. The CDR3 protein is CASSPRRNSLQYF. For the CDR3, the DNA is TGTGCCAGTAGTCCCCGACGGAATAGTCTTCAGTACTTC.

CDR3 amino acids: CASSLSGGGGYTF. CDR3 bases: TGTGCCAGCAGTTTATCCGGGGGGGGTGGCTACACCTTC. This chain connects TRBV27 to TRBJ1-2; possibly TRBD1 for D (5 bases). Trimming took off 0 bases at V and 7 bases at J, with 9 bases between the two ends. This CDR3 has 13 amino acids. CDR1 and CDR2 (germline): MNHEY, SMNVEV (reference sequence).

DNA for the CDR3: TGTGCCAGCAGTAAGACCTCCTACGAGCAGTACTTC. Translating gives CASSKTSYEQYF. The chain combines TRBV6-1 with TRBJ2-7; D is uncertain. The germline CDR1 and CDR2 sequences are MNHNS and SASEGT. This CDR3 has 12 amino acids. V dropped 5 bases and J dropped 0 bases, with 5 bases sitting between them.